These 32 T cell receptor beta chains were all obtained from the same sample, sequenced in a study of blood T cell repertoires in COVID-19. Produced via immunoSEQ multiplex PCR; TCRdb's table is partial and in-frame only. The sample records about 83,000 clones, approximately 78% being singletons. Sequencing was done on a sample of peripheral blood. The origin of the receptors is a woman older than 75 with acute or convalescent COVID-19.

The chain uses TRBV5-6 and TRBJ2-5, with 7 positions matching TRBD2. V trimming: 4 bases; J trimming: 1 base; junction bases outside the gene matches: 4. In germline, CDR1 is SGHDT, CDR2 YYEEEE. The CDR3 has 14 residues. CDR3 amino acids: CASSPWGGQETQYF. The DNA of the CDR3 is TGTGCCAGCAGCCCCTGGGGGGGCCAAGAGACCCAGTACTTC.

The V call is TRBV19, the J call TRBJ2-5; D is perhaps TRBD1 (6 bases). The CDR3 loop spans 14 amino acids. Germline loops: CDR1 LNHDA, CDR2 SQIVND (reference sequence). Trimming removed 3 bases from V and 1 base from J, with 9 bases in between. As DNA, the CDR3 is TGTGCCAGTAGTATCGACAGGTTCCAAGAGACCCAGTACTTC. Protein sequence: CASSIDRFQETQYF.

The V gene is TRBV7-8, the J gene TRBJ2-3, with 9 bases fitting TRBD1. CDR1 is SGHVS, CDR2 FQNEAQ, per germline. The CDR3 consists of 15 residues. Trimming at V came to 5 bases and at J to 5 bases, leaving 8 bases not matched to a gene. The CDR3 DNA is TGTGCCAGCAGCCCCTATGGGACAGGGATAGATACGCAGTATTTT. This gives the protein CASSPYGTGIDTQYF.

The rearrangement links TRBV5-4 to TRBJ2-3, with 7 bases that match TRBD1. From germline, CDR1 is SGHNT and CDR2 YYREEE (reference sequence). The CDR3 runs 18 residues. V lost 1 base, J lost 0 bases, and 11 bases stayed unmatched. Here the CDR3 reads CASSLPGQMLVSTDTQYF. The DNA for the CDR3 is TGTGCCAGCAGCTTGCCGGGACAGATGCTTGTTAGCACAGATACGCAGTATTTT.

CDR3 protein: CASSNQGSNYGYTF. For the CDR3, the DNA is TGTGCCAGCAGTAACCAGGGTTCTAACTATGGCTACACCTTC. V usage is TRBV6-5 and J usage is TRBJ1-2; TRBD1 might be the D (5 bases). The germline CDR1 and CDR2 sequences are MNHEY and SVGAGI. The CDR3 is made up of 14 amino acids. The V end lost 5 bases, the J end lost 0 bases, and 10 bases lay between the germline ends.

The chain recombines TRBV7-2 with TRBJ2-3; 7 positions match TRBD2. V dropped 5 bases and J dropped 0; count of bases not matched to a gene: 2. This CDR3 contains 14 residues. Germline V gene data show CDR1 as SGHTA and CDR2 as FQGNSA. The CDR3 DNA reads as TGTGCCAGCAGCCACGGGGGGAGCACAGATACGCAGTATTTT. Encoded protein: CASSHGGSTDTQYF.

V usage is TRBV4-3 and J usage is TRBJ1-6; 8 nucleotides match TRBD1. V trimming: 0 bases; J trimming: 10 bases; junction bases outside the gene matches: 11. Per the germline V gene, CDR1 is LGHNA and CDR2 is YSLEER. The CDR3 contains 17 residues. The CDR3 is CASSQEDREGVYSPLHF. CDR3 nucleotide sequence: TGCGCCAGCAGCCAAGAGGACAGGGAAGGAGTTTACTCACCCCTCCACTTT.

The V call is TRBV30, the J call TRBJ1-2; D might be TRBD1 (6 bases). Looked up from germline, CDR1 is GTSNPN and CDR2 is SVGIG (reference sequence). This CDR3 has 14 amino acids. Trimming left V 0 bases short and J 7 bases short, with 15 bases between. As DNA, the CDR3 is TGTGCCTGGAGTGTACCGGGGGGCGCAAGTGGCTACACCTTC. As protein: CAWSVPGGASGYTF.

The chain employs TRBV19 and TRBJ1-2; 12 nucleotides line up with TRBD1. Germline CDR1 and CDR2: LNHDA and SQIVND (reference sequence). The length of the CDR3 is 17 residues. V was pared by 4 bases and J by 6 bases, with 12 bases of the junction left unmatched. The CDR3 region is CASSTTGTGGAYHGYTF. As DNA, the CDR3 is TGTGCCAGTAGTACGACCGGGACAGGGGGCGCTTACCATGGCTACACCTTC.

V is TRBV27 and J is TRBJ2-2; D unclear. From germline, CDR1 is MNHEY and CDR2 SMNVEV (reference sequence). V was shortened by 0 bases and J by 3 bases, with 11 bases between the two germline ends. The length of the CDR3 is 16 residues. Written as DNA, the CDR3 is TGTGCCAGCAGTTTATCGGCATTGTTTTACACCGGGGAGCTGTTTTTT. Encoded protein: CASSLSALFYTGELFF.

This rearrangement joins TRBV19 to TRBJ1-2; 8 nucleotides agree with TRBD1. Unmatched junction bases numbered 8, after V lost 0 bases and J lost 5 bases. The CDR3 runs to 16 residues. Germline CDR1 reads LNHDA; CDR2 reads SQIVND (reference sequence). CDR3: CASSIDPDRGKYGYTF. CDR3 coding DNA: TGTGCCAGTAGTATAGATCCTGACAGGGGAAAGTATGGCTACACCTTC. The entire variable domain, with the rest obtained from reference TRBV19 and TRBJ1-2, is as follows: DGGITQSPKYLFRKEGQNVTLSCEQNLNHDAMYWYRQDPGQGLRLIYYSQIVNDFQKGDIAEGYSVSREKKESFPLTVTSAQKNPTAFYLCASSIDPDRGKYGYTFGSGTRLTVV.

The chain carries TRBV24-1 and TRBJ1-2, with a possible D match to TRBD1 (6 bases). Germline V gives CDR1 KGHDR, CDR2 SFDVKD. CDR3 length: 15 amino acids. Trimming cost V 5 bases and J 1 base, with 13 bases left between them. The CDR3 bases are TGTGCCACCAGTGCCACAGGGAGTCTTAACTATGGCTACACCTTC. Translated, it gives CATSATGSLNYGYTF.

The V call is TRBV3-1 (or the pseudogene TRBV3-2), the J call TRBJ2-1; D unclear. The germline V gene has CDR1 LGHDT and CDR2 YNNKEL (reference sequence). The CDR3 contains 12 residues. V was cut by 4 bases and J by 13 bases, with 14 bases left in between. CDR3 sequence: CASSLQRVKQFF. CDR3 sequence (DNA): TGTGCCAGCAGCCTCCAACGGGTGAAACAGTTCTTC.

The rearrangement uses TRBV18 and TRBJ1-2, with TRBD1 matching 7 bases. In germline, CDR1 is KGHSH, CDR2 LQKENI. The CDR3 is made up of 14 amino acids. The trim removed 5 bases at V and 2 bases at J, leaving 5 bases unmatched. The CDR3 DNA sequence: TGTGCCAGCTCATCGGGACAGCAGAACTATGGCTACACCTTC. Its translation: CASSSGQQNYGYTF.

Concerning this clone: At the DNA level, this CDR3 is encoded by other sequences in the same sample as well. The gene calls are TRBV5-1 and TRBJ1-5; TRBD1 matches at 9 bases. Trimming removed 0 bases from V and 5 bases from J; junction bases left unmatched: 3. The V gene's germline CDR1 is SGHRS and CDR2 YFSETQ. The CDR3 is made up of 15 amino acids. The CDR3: CASSLAGTGYQPQHF. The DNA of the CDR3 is TGCGCCAGCAGCTTGGCGGGGACAGGGTATCAGCCCCAGCATTTT.

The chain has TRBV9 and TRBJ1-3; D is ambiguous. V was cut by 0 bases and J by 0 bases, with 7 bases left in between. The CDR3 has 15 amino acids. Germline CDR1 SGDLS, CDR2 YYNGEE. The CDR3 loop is CASSVGSLSGNTIYF. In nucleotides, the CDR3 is TGTGCCAGCAGCGTAGGGAGCCTCTCTGGAAACACCATATATTTT.

CDR3 in DNA: TGTGCCAGCACGGTTACCGGGACAGGGATCAAAACGAACACCGGGGAGCTGTTTTTT. It is translated as CASTVTGTGIKTNTGELFF. The chain links TRBV27 to TRBJ2-2, with 9 bases fitting TRBD1. V dropped 7 bases and J dropped 0; count of bases not matched to a gene: 15. The germline V gene encodes CDR1 MNHEY and CDR2 SMNVEV (reference sequence). This CDR3 has 19 residues.

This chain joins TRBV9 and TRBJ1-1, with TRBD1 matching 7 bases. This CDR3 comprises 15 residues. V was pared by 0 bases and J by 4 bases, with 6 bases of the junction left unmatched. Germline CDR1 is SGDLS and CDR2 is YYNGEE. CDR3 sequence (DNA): TGTGCCAGCAGCGTAGCCCAGGCAGGGGGCACTGAAGCTTTCTTT. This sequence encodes CASSVAQAGGTEAFF.

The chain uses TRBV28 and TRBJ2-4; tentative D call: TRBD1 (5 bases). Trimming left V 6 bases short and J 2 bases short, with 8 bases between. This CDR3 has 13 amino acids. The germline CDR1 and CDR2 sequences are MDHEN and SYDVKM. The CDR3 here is CASRQGTKNIQYF. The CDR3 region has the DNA TGTGCCAGCAGGCAGGGAACCAAAAACATTCAGTACTTC.

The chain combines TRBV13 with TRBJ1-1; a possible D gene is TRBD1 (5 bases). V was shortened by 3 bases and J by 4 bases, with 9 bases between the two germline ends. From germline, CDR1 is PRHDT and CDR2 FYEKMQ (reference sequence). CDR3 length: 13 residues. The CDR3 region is CASSFRVGTEAFF. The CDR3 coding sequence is TGTGCCAGCAGCTTCAGGGTAGGCACTGAAGCTTTCTTT.

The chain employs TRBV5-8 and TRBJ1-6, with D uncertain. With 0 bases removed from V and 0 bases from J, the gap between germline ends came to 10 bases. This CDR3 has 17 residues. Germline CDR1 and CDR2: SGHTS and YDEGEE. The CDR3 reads CASSLVAGSSYNSPLHF. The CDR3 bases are TGTGCCAGCAGCTTGGTCGCTGGTAGCTCCTATAATTCACCCCTCCACTTT.

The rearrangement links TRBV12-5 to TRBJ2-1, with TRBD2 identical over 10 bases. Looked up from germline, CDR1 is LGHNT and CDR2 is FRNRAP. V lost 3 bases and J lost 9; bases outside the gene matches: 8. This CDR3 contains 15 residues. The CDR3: CASGFAAGGLGEQFF. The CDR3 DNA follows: TGTGCTAGTGGTTTTGCAGCGGGGGGGCTCGGTGAGCAGTTCTTC.

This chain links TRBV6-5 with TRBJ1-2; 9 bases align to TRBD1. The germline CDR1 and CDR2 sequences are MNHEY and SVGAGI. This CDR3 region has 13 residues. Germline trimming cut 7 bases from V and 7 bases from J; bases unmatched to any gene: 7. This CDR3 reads CASKEQGAGGYTF. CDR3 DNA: TGTGCCAGCAAGGAACAGGGGGCGGGTGGCTACACCTTC.

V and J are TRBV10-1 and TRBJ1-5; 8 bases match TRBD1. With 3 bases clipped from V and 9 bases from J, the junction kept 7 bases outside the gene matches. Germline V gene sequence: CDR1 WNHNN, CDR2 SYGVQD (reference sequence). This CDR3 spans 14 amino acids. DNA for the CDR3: TGCGCCAGCAGTGATGGACAGGGTGTTGGGCCCCAGCATTTT. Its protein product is CASSDGQGVGPQHF.

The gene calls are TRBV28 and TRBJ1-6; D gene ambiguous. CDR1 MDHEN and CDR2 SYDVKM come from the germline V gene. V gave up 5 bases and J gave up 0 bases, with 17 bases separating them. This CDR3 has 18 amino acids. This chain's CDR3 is CASSRSVGLGSYNSPLHF. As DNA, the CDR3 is TGTGCCAGCAGTCGCTCCGTCGGGTTGGGCTCCTATAATTCACCCCTCCACTTT.

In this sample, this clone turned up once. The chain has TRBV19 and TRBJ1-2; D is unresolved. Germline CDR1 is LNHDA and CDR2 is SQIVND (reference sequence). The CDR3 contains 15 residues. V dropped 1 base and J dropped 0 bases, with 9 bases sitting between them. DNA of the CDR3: TGTGCCAGTAGTATAGTAGGGAGTGCTAACTATGGCTACACCTTC. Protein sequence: CASSIVGSANYGYTF.

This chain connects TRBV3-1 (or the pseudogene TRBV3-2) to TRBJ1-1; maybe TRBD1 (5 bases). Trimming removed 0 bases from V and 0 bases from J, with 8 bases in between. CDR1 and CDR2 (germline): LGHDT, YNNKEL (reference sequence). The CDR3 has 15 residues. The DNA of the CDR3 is TGTGCCAGCAGCCAAGAGGGGCAGATGAACACTGAAGCTTTCTTT. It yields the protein CASSQEGQMNTEAFF.

As DNA, the CDR3 is TGTGCCAGTAGACTGGACAGCTCCTACGAGCAGTACTTC. Its protein product is CASRLDSSYEQYF. The chain couples TRBV19 to TRBJ2-7, with a tentative D call TRBD1 (6 bases). The CDR3 is 13 residues long. Trimming pared 6 bases from V and 0 bases from J, leaving 9 bases between. Germline loops: CDR1 LNHDA, CDR2 SQIVND (reference sequence).

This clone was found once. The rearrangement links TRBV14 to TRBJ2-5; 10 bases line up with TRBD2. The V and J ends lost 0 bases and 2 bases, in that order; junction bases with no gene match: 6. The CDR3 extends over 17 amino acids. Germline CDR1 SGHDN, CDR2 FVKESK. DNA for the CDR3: TGTGCCAGCAGCCAAGATCCAGCGGGGGGGCGGCAAGAGACCCAGTACTTC. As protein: CASSQDPAGGRQETQYF. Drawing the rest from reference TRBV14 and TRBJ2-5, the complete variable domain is EAGVTQFPSHSVIEKGQTVTLRCDPISGHDNLYWYRRVMGKEIKFLLHFVKESKQDESGMPNNRFLAERTGGTYSTLKVQPAELEDSGVYFCASSQDPAGGRQETQYFGPGTRLLVL.

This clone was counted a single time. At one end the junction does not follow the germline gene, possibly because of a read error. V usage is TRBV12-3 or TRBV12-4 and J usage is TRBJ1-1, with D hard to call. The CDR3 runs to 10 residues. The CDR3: CASRLTQAFF. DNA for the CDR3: TGTGCCAGCAGGCTCACTCAAGCTTTCTTT.

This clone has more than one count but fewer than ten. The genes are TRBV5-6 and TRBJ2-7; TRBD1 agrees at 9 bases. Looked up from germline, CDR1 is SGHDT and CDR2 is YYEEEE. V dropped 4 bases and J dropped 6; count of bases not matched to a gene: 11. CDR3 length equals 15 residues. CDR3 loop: CASSLRDRDMGEQYF. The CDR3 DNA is TGTGCCAGCAGCCTCCGGGACAGGGATATGGGCGAGCAGTACTTC.

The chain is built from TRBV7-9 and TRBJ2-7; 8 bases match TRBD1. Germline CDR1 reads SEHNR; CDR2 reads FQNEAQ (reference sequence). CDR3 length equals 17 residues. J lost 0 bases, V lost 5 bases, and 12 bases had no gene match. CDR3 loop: CASSRTGQGPSSYEQYF. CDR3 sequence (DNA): TGTGCCAGCAGCCGAACCGGACAGGGCCCCAGCTCCTACGAGCAGTACTTC.